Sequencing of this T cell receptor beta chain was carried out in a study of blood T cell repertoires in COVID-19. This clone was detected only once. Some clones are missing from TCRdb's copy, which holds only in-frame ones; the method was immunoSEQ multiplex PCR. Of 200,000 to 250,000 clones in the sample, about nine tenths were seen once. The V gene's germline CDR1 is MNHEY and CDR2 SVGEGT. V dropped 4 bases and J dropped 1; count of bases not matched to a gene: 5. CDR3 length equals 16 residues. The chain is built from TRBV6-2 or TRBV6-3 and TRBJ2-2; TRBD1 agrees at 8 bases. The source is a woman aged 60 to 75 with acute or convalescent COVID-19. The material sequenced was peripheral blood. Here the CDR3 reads CASSFAGTGNTGELFF. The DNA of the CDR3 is TGTGCCAGCAGTTTTGCCGGGACAGGGAACACCGGGGAGCTGTTTTTT.